The 6 T cell receptor beta chains given below trace back to one sample, sequenced in a study of blood T cell repertoires in COVID-19. Sequenced by immunoSEQ multiplex PCR; TCRdb stores in-frame clones only, minus some. The sample comprises 50,000 to 65,000 clones, more than 75% of which are singletons, and approximately 14% rests with the top ten. Sequenced material: peripheral blood. The receptors originated from a human donor in a cohort sampled during active COVID-19.

The chain joins TRBV24-1 to TRBJ2-7, with a tentative D call TRBD2 (5 bases). Per the germline V gene, CDR1 is KGHDR and CDR2 is SFDVKD. The CDR3 runs 13 residues. Trimming removed 5 bases from V and 1 base from J, with 8 bases in between. The CDR3 bases are TGTGCCACCAGTGGCGGGCCGTCCTACGAGCAGTACTTC. Its translation: CATSGGPSYEQYF.

This chain uses TRBV4-1 with TRBJ2-5, with D possibly being TRBD2 (6 bases). Germline V gene data show CDR1 as MGHRA and CDR2 as YSYEKL. This CDR3 comprises 11 residues. V was pared by 3 bases and J by 10 bases, with 9 bases between. CDR3 bases: TGCGCCAGCAGCCAGCCGGGACTCCAGTACTTC. Its translation: CASSQPGLQYF.

V is TRBV28 and J is TRBJ2-7; 12 nucleotides align to TRBD2. CDR1 MDHEN and CDR2 SYDVKM come from the germline V gene. The V gene end was trimmed by 1 base and the J gene end by 2 bases; junction bases not matched to a gene: 6. The CDR3 covers 17 residues. CDR3 loop: CASSLSLAGGPTYEQYF. CDR3 DNA sequence: TGTGCCAGCAGTTTATCCCTAGCGGGAGGGCCGACCTACGAGCAGTACTTC.

The chain has TRBV27 and TRBJ2-5; TRBD1 aligns across 9 bases. Trimming at V came to 3 bases and at J to 5 bases, leaving 1 base not matched to a gene. Germline lookup yields CDR1 MNHEY and CDR2 SMNVEV (reference sequence). The CDR3 is 13 amino acids. The CDR3 reads CASSLDRGETQYF. CDR3 DNA: TGTGCCAGCAGTTTGGACAGGGGTGAGACCCAGTACTTC.

This clone came up once. V gene TRBV6-2 or TRBV6-3 combines with J gene TRBJ2-3, with 9 positions matching TRBD2. The germline CDR1 and CDR2 sequences are MNHEY and SVGEGT. The length of the CDR3 is 15 residues. The V gene end was trimmed by 5 bases and the J gene end by 6 bases; junction bases not matched to a gene: 9. The CDR3 sequence is CASSQPGLAVDTQYF. CDR3 in DNA: TGTGCCAGCAGTCAGCCGGGACTAGCAGTGGATACGCAGTATTTT.

V and J are TRBV28 and TRBJ2-7; D perhaps matches TRBD1 (7 bases). The V end was cut by 8 bases, the J end by 0 bases, with 14 bases between. Germline CDR1 MDHEN, CDR2 SYDVKM. The CDR3 runs 14 residues. CDR3 protein: CASGGTVSSYEQYF. The CDR3 DNA follows: TGTGCCAGCGGGGGGACAGTAAGCTCCTACGAGCAGTACTTC.